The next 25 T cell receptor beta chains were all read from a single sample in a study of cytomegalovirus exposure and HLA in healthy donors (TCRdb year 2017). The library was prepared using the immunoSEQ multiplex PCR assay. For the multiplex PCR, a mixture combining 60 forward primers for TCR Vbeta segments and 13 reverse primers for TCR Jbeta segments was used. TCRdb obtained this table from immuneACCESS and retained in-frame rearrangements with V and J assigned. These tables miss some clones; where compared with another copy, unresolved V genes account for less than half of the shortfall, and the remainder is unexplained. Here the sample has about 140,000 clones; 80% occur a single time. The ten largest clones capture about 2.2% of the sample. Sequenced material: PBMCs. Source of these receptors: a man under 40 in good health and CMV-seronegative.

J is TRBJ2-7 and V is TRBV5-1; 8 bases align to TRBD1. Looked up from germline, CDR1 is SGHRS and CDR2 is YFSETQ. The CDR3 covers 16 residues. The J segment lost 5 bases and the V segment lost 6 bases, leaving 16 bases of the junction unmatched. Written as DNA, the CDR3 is TGCGCCAGCAAGGGTGGAGACAGGGGATCTTTTGACGAGCAGTACTTC. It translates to CASKGGDRGSFDEQYF.

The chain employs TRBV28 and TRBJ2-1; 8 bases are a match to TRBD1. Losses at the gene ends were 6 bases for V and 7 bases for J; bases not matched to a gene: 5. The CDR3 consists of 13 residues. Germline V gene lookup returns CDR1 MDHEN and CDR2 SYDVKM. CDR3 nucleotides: TGTGCCAGCAGAGGGGACAGGTGGAATGAGCAGTTCTTC. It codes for CASRGDRWNEQFF.

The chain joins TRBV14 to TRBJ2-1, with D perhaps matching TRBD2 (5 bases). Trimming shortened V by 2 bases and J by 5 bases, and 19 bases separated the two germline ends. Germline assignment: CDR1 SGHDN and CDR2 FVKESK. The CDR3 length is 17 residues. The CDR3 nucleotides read TGTGCCAGCAGCCAACTGCGCCGGCAAGCGGCCCACAATGAGCAGTTCTTC. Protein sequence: CASSQLRRQAAHNEQFF.

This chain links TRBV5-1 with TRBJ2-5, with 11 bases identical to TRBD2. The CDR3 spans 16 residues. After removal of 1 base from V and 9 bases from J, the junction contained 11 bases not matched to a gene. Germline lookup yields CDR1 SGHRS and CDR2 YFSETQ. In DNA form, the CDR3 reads TGCGCCAGCAGCTTGCAGATTAGCGGGGGGGCCGGGGCCCAGTACTTC. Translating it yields CASSLQISGGAGAQYF.

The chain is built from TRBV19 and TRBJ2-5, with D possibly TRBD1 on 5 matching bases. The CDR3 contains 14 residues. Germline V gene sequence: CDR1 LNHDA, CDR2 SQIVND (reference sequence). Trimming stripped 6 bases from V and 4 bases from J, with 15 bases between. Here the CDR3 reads CASSTLSGLETQYF. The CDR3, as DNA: TGTGCCAGTAGCACCCTGTCAGGGCTAGAGACCCAGTACTTC.

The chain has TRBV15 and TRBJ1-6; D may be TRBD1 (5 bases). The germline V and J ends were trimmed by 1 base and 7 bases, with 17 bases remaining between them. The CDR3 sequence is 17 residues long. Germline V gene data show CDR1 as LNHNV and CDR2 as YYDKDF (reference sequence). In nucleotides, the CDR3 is TGTGCCACCAGCAGAGGTACAGGATTTATAAACAATTCACCCCTCCACTTT. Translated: CATSRGTGFINNSPLHF.

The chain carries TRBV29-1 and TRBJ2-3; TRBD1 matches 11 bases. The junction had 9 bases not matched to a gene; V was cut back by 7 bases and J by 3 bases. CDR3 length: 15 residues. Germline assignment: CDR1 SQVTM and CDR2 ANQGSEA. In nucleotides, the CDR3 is TGCAGCGGAGCCGGACAGGGGGCGCCGACAGATACGCAGTATTTT. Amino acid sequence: CSGAGQGAPTDTQYF.

CDR3 DNA sequence: TGCGCCAGCAGCTCCGGACAGGGGGGATCAGATGGCTACACCTTC. It translates to CASSSGQGGSDGYTF. The rearrangement links TRBV5-1 to TRBJ1-2; 10 nucleotides align to TRBD1. From germline, CDR1 is SGHRS and CDR2 YFSETQ. Trimming removed 3 bases from V and 6 bases from J; junction bases left unmatched: 8. This CDR3 has 15 residues.

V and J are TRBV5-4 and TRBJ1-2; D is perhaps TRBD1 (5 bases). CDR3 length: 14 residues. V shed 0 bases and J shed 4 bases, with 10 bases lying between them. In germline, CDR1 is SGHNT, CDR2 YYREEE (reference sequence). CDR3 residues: CASSLGGEPYGYTF. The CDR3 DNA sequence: TGTGCCAGCAGCTTGGGGGGCGAGCCCTATGGCTACACCTTC.

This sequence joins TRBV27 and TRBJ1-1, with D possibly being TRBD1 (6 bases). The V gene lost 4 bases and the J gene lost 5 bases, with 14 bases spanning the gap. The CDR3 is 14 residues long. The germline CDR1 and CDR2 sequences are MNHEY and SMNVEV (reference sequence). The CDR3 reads CASSYRGAVTEAFF. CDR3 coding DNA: TGTGCCAGCAGTTATCGGGGGGCGGTAACTGAAGCTTTCTTT.

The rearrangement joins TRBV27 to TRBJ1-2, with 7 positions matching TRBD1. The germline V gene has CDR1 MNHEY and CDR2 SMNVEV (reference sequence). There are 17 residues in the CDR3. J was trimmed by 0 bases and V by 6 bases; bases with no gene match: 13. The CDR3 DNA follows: TGTGCCAGCAGCCAAATAGGGCCGGGACAGACTAACTATGGCTACACCTTC. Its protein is CASSQIGPGQTNYGYTF.

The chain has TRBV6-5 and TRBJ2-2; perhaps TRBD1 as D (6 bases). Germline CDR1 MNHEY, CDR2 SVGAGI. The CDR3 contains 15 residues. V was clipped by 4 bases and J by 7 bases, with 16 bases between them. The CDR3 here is CASSSQNRAYGELFF. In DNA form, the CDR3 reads TGTGCCAGCAGTTCCCAAAACAGGGCCTACGGGGAGCTGTTTTTT.

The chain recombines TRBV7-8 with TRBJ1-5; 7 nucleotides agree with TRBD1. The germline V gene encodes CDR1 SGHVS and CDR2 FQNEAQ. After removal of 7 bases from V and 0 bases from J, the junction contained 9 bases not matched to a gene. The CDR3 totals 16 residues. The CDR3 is CASTIRAGGSNQPQHF. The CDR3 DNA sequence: TGTGCCAGCACCATTAGGGCAGGGGGTAGCAATCAGCCCCAGCATTTT.

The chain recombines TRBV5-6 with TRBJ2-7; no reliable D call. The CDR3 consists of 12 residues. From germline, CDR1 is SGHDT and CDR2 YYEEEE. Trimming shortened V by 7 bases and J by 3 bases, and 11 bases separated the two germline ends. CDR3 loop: CASSFRSYEQYF. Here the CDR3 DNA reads TGTGCCAGCTCTTTCCGGAGCTACGAGCAGTACTTC.

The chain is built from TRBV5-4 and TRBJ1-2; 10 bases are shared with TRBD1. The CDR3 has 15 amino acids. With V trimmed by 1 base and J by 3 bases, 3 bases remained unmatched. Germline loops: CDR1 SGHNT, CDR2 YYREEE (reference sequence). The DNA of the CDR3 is TGTGCCAGCAGCTTGAGACAGGGGGCCGACTATGGCTACACCTTC. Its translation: CASSLRQGADYGYTF.

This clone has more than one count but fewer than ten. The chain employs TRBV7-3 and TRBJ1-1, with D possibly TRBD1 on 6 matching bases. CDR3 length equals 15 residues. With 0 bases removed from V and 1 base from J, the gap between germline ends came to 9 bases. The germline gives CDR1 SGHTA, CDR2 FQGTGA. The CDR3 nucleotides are TGTGCCAGCAGCTTAACGTGGACAGCGAACACTGAAGCTTTCTTT. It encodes CASSLTWTANTEAFF.

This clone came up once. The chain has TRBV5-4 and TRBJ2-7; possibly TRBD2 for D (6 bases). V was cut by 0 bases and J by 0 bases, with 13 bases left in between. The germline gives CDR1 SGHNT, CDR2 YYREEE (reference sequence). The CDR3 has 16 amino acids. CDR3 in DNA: TGTGCCAGCAGCTTGGGGGGGGACGTTAGCTCCTACGAGCAGTACTTC. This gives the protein CASSLGGDVSSYEQYF.

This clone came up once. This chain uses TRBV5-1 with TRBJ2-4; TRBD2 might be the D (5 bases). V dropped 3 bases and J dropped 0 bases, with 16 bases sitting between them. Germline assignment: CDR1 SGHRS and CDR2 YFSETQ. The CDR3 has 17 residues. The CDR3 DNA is TGCGCCAGCAGCTCCCTGGAGGTACACCTAGCCAAAAACATTCAGTACTTC. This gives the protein CASSSLEVHLAKNIQYF.

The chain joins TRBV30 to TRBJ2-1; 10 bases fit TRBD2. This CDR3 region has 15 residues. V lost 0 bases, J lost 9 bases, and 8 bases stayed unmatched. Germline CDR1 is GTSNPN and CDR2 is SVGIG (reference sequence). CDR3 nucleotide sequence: TGTGCCTGGAGTGTTGGGGTAGCGGGGGGTGGTGAGCAGTTCTTC. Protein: CAWSVGVAGGGEQFF.

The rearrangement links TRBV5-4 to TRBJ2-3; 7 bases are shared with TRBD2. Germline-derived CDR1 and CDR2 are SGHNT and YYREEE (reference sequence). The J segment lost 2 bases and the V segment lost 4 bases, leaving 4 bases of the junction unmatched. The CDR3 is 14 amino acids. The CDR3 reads CASSPKRDTDTQYF. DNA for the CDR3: TGTGCCAGCAGCCCTAAGCGGGACACAGATACGCAGTATTTT.

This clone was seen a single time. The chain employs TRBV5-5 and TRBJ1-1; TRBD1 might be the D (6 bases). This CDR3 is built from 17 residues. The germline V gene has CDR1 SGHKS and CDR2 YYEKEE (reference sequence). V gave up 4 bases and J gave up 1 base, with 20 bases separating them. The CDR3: CASSPHRTKTGNTEAFF. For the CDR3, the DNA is TGTGCCAGCAGCCCCCACCGAACTAAGACAGGGAACACTGAAGCTTTCTTT. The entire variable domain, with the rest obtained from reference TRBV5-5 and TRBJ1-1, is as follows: DAGVTQSPTHLIKTRGQQVTLRCSPISGHKSVSWYQQVLGQGPQFIFQYYEKEERGRGNFPDRFSARQFPNYSSELNVNALLLGDSALYLCASSPHRTKTGNTEAFFGQGTRLTVV.

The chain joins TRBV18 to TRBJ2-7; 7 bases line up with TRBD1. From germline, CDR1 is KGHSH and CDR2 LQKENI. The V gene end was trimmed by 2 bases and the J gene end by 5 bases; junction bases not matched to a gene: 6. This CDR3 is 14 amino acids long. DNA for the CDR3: TGTGCCAGCTCACCAAGACAGGGCAGGAACGAGCAGTACTTC. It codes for CASSPRQGRNEQYF.

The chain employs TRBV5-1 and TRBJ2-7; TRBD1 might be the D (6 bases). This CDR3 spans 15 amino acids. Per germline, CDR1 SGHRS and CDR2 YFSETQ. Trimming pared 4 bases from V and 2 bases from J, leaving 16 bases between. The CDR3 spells CASSNTGTQPYEQYF. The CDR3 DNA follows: TGCGCCAGCAGCAACACCGGGACACAGCCCTACGAGCAGTACTTC.

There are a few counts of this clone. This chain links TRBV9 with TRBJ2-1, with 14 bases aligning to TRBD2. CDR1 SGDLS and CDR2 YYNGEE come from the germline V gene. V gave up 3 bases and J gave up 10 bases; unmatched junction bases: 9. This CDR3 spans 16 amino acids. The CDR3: CASSARGLAGAREQFF. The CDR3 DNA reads TGTGCCAGCAGCGCGAGGGGACTAGCGGGGGCTAGGGAGCAGTTCTTC.

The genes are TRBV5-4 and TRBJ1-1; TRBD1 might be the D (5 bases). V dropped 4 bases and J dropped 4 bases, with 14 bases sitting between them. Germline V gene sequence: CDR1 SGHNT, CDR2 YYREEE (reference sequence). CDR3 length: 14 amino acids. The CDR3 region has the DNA TGTGCCAGCAGCATCGAGGACACTTTCACTGAAGCTTTCTTT. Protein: CASSIEDTFTEAFF.